This T cell receptor (beta chain) emerged from a study of shared clonotypes between healthy human individuals. As to this clone: Other DNA sequences in the same sample also yield this CDR3.

Data came from immunoSEQ multiplex PCR; TCRdb stores just in-frame clones and leaves some out. Of more than 400,000 clones in the sample, about 96% were seen once. V was cut by 4 bases and J by 5 bases, with 11 bases left in between. CDR3 length: 13 amino acids. Germline CDR1 reads LNHDA; CDR2 reads SQIVND (reference sequence). Source material: naive CD4+ T cells sorted from blood. Subset given: CD45RA+ positively selected. The receptor's source is a woman in her twenties or thirties in good health. This chain joins TRBV19 and TRBJ2-5; D might be TRBD1 (6 bases). CDR3 nucleotide sequence: TGTGCCAGTAGTACAGGGGTTGAGGAGACCCAGTACTTC. It is translated as CASSTGVEETQYF.